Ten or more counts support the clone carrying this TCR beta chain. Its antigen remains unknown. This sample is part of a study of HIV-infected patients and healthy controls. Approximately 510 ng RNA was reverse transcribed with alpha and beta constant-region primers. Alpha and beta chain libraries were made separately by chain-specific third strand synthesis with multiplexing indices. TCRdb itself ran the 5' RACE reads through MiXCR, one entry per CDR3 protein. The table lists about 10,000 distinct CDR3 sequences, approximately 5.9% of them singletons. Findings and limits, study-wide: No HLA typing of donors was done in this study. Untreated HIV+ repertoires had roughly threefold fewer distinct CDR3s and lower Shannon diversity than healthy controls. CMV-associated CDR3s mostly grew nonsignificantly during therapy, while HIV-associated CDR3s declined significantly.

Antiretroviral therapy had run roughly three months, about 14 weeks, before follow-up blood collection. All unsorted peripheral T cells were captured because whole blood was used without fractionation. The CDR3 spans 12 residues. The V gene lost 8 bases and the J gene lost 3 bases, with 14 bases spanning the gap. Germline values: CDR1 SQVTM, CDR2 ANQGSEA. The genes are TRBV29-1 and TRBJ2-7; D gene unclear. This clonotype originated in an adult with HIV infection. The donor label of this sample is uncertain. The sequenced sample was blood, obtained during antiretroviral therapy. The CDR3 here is CSPERKNYEQYF. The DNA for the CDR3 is TGCAGCCCCGAGAGGAAAAACTACGAGCAGTACTTC.